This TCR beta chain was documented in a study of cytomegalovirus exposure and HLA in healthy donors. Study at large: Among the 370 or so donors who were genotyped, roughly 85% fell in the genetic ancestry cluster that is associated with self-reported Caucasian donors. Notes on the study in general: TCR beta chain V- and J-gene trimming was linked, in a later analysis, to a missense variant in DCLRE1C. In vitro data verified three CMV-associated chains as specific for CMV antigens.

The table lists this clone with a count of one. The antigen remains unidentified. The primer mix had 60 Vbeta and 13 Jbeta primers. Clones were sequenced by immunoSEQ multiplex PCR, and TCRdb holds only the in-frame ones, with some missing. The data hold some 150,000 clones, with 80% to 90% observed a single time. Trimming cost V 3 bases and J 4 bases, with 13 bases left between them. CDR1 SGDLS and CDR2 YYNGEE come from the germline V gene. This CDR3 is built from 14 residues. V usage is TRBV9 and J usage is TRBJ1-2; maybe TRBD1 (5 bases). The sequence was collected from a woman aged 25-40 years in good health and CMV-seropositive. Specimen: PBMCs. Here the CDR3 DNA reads TGTGCCAGCAGCGAGCAGGGTTCAGGCTATGGCTACACCTTC. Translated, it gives CASSEQGSGYGYTF. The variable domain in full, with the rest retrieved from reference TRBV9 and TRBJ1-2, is DSGVTQTPKHLITATGQRVTLRCSPRSGDLSVYWYQQSLDQGLQFLIQYYNGEERAKGNILERFSAQQFPDLHSELNLSSLELGDSALYFCASSEQGSGYGYTFGSGTRLTVV.